This T cell receptor (beta chain) was captured in a study of T cells after yellow fever vaccination. This clonotype was detected once. A universal primer site and UMIs were added as TCR cDNA was made by 5'RACE template switching. TCRdb ran MiXCR on the 5' RACE reads and lists one entry per CDR3 protein. The repertoire has some 670,000 distinct CDR3 sequences, approximately 13% of them found once; the top ten carry around 14%. Germline CDR1 SGHAT, CDR2 FQNNGV. Trimming cost V 6 bases and J 0 bases; bases outside gene matches: 13. The length of the CDR3 is 19 residues. The chain employs TRBV11-2 and TRBJ2-1, with 11 bases lining up with TRBD2. The sequenced sample was PBMCs, obtained on the day of the yellow fever booster vaccination. This sequence was found in a man aged 30 to 45 who received the YFV17D yellow fever vaccine. The DNA of the CDR3 is TGTGCCAGCAGACAGAGGCTAGCGGGAGGAATGAGCTCCTACAATGAGCAGTTCTTC. This codes for CASRQRLAGGMSSYNEQFF.